The 7 T cell receptor beta chains presented below share a single source sample, sequenced in a study of radiotherapy plus CTLA-4 blockade in lung cancer. Here immunoSEQ multiplex PCR was the method, and the copy in TCRdb shows in-frame clones only, minus some. Found here are about 97,000 clones, about 70% of them singletons; the top ten hold around 2.8%. Sequencing was performed on peripheral blood, taken from a patient treated with radiotherapy plus ipilimumab. These receptor sequences come from a human donor with non-small cell lung cancer who had a partial response to radiotherapy plus ipilimumab. Some clones in this sample may be carry-over from other donors' samples.

J is TRBJ1-5 and V is TRBV2; D unclear. Deletions cut 5 bases from V and 1 base from J, with 12 bases between. Germline V gene sequence: CDR1 SNHLY, CDR2 FYNNEI. The CDR3 covers 15 residues. The CDR3 loop reads CASSWGGGSNQPQHF. CDR3 DNA: TGTGCCAGCAGTTGGGGAGGCGGGAGCAATCAGCCCCAGCATTTT.

V and J are TRBV7-9 and TRBJ2-5; D is possibly TRBD1 (6 bases). The J call is uncertain, as TRBJ2-7 better fits the DNA end. The CDR3 is made up of 14 amino acids. Germline V gene lookup returns CDR1 SEHNR and CDR2 FQNEAQ (reference sequence). CDR3 nucleotides: TGTGCCAGCAGCCCCCGGGACAAAAGCTACGAGCAGTACTTC. This encodes CASSPRDKSYEQYF.

The chain joins TRBV7-3 to TRBJ2-1; 9 bases line up with TRBD1. Trimming at V came to 5 bases and at J to 11 bases, leaving 7 bases not matched to a gene. Germline V gene data show CDR1 as SGHTA and CDR2 as FQGTGA. The CDR3 extends over 13 amino acids. The CDR3 DNA sequence: TGTGCCAGCAGCGCGGAGGACAGGGGAAAGCAGTTCTTC. It yields the protein CASSAEDRGKQFF.

The chain combines TRBV11-2 with TRBJ2-2; D may be TRBD2 (5 bases). The germline V gene has CDR1 SGHAT and CDR2 FQNNGV. Trimming removed 1 base at V and 6 bases at J, with 18 bases between. The CDR3 consists of 17 residues. In DNA form, the CDR3 reads TGTGCCAGCAGCTTAGTAGCGAGTCAGGCAATGGCCGGGGAGCTGTTTTTT. It translates to CASSLVASQAMAGELFF.

The rearrangement uses TRBV4-2 and TRBJ1-4; no clear D gene. The CDR3 spans 12 residues. Germline CDR1 is LGHNA and CDR2 is YNFKEQ. V lost 2 bases and J 8 bases, leaving 6 bases between the germline ends. The DNA for the CDR3 is TGTGCCAGCAGCCAAAGACAAGAAAAACTGTTTTTT. It codes for CASSQRQEKLFF.

DNA for the CDR3: TGTGCCAGTAGTATCCAGTATAATGAAAAACTGTTTTTT. Amino acids: CASSIQYNEKLFF. This chain joins TRBV19 and TRBJ1-4, with D uncertain. V was clipped by 3 bases and J by 4 bases, with 6 bases between them. This CDR3 has 13 residues. CDR1 is LNHDA and CDR2 is SQIVND in the germline V gene (reference sequence). The complete variable domain, with remaining parts taken from reference TRBV19 and TRBJ1-4, reads DGGITQSPKYLFRKEGQNVTLSCEQNLNHDAMYWYRQDPGQGLRLIYYSQIVNDFQKGDIAEGYSVSREKKESFPLTVTSAQKNPTAFYLCASSIQYNEKLFFGSGTQLSVL.

J is TRBJ2-1 and V is TRBV29-1; perhaps TRBD1 as D (6 bases). This CDR3 contains 14 residues. Germline V gene lookup returns CDR1 SQVTM and CDR2 ANQGSEA. Trimming cost V 6 bases and J 7 bases, with 19 bases left between them. The CDR3 protein is CSVDGAKGTNEQFF. CDR3 sequence (DNA): TGCAGCGTGGACGGTGCTAAGGGGACAAATGAGCAGTTCTTC.